This T cell receptor beta chain was observed in a study of T cell clonotyping in hematopoietic cell transplantation. Study background: Recipient samples before transplant were obtained post-cytoreduction.

Data came from immunoSEQ multiplex PCR; TCRdb stores just in-frame clones and leaves some out. The sample carries 75,000 to 95,000 clones, around 96% recorded once. Time point denoted: recipient sample about 28 days before transplant, after cytoreduction. The clonotype comes from a woman in her 50s with acute myeloid leukemia. Some clones in this sample may be carry-over from other donors' samples. The specimen comprised peripheral blood mononuclear cells, sampled before stem cell transplant.

CDR3 region: CSVGQRTRGTNGYTF. The CDR3 nucleotides read TGCAGCGTGGGACAGCGGACCCGAGGTACCAATGGCTACACCTTC. The chain carries TRBV29-1 and TRBJ1-2, with 7 bases aligning to TRBD1. Germline loops: CDR1 SQVTM, CDR2 ANQGSEA. Trimming cost V 6 bases and J 6 bases; bases outside gene matches: 16. The CDR3 sequence is 15 residues long.